This T cell receptor beta chain comes out of a study of T cell responses to AZD1222 COVID-19 vaccine. Measured with immunoSEQ multiplex PCR; TCRdb has only the in-frame clones, and not every one. This sample yields tens of thousands of clones, of which roughly 82% are seen a single time; about 3% belongs to the top ten. Concerning this clone itself: Its antigen is unknown.

Trimming took off 5 bases at V and 5 bases at J, with 6 bases between the two ends. CDR3 length: 11 residues. Looked up from germline, CDR1 is MNHEY and CDR2 is SVGEGT. Notes on the study in general: Regions 160-218 and 743-854 dominated among vaccine-associated CD4 TCRs spanning spike. Repertoires were sampled only after the peak T cell response.

Sequenced here: peripheral blood, sampled on day 0 of AZD1222 vaccination. The clonotype was recovered from an adult in good health. The V and J genes are TRBV6-2 or TRBV6-3 and TRBJ1-2; D call uncertain. The CDR3 protein is CASSSGYGYTF. The CDR3 bases are TGTGCCAGCAGTAGTGGATATGGCTACACCTTC.